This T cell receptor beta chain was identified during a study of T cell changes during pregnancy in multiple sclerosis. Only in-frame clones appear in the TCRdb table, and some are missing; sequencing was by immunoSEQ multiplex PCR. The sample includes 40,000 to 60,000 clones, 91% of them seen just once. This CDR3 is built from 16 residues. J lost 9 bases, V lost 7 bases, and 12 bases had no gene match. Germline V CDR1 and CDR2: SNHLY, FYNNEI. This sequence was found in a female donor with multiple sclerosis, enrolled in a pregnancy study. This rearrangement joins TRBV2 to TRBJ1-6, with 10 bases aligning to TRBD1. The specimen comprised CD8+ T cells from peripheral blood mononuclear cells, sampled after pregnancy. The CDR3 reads CASKTGDRGFISPLHF. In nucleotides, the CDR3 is TGTGCCAGCAAAACGGGGGACAGGGGTTTCATTTCACCCCTCCACTTT.